These 4 T cell receptor beta chains were sequenced from one sample in a study of technical replicates of blood from a few donors. Data came from immunoSEQ multiplex PCR; TCRdb stores just in-frame clones and leaves some out. The sample gives 85,000 to 100,000 clones, around 94% of which show up once; around 0.25% is in the top ten. The material sequenced was T cells isolated from PBMCs. Receptors originate from a human donor in good health.

This chain connects TRBV4-1 to TRBJ2-1; D not certain. The V gene's germline CDR1 is MGHRA and CDR2 YSYEKL. Trimming pared 0 bases from V and 13 bases from J, leaving 13 bases between. The CDR3 contains 13 residues. CDR3 residues: CASSQEGPSRQFF. In DNA, the CDR3 is TGCGCCAGCAGCCAAGAGGGCCCCAGCCGACAGTTCTTC.

The genes are TRBV11-2 and TRBJ2-4; D perhaps matches TRBD1 (5 bases). Between the trimmed V and J ends, which lost 3 bases and 3 bases, there was a span of 15 bases. The CDR3 consists of 16 residues. Looked up from germline, CDR1 is SGHAT and CDR2 is FQNNGV. The CDR3 DNA reads as TGTGCCAGCAGCTTTGGACACGGTGTCTTCAAAAACATTCAGTACTTC. The encoded protein is CASSFGHGVFKNIQYF.

The chain carries TRBV11-2 and TRBJ2-6; tentatively, D is TRBD2 (6 bases). Trimming left V 5 bases short and J 3 bases short, with 14 bases between. Per germline, CDR1 SGHAT and CDR2 FQNNGV. The length of the CDR3 is 16 residues. In nucleotides, the CDR3 is TGTGCCAGCAGCAACTCAAGGGGAGGTGGGGCCAACGTCCTGACTTTC. Translated: CASSNSRGGGANVLTF.

This clone has a single count. This rearrangement joins TRBV7-8 to TRBJ2-1; D not resolved. Germline values: CDR1 SGHVS, CDR2 FQNEAQ. The V gene lost 6 bases and the J gene lost 3 bases, with 18 bases spanning the gap. The CDR3 extends over 16 amino acids. The DNA of the CDR3 is TGTGCCAGCAGGTCTTCTGGCTCACCCTTCTACAATGAGCAGTTCTTC. It is translated as CASRSSGSPFYNEQFF.